These 26 T cell receptor beta chains originate from one sample sequenced in a study of OX40 agonist ivuxolimab in advanced cancers. TCRdb's table, derived via immunoSEQ multiplex PCR, lists solely in-frame clones and lacks some. This table holds more than 50,000 clones, 85% found once. The input for sequencing was CD4+ or CD8+ T cells sorted from blood, taken in a trial of the OX40 agonist ivuxolimab. The receptors were sampled from an adult with an advanced solid tumor such as melanoma, head and neck, liver or kidney cancer.

V and J are TRBV30 and TRBJ2-7; TRBD2 matches at 9 bases. V was clipped by 0 bases and J by 6 bases; unmatched bases: 6. Germline CDR1 is GTSNPN and CDR2 is SVGIG (reference sequence). There are 14 residues in the CDR3. The CDR3 DNA follows: TGTGCCTGGAGTGTGGGGCTAGCGGGATCCGAGCAGTACTTC. This gives the protein CAWSVGLAGSEQYF.

This sequence joins TRBV19 and TRBJ2-2; TRBD2 is a possible D gene (6 bases). In germline, CDR1 is LNHDA, CDR2 SQIVND (reference sequence). Trimming cost V 10 bases and J 6 bases, with 15 bases left between them. The CDR3 has 13 amino acids. The CDR3 coding sequence is TGTGCCACCGCCGGGGGATGGGCCGGGGAGCTGTTTTTT. Translation: CATAGGWAGELFF.

This clone was seen a single time. The rearrangement links TRBV28 to TRBJ2-5; 12 bases align to TRBD2. This CDR3 spans 15 amino acids. Germline V lookup: CDR1 MDHEN, CDR2 SYDVKM. J gave up 4 bases and V 5 bases, and 5 bases lay outside the gene matches. The CDR3, as DNA: TGTGCCAGCAGTCGGACTAGCGGGACGGGAGAGACCCAGTACTTC. Translated: CASSRTSGTGETQYF. The variable domain in full, completed from reference TRBV28 and TRBJ2-5, reads DVKVTQSSRYLVKRTGEKVFLECVQDMDHENMFWYRQDPGLGLRLIYFSYDVKMKEKGDIPEGYSVSREKKERFSLILESASTNQTSMYLCASSRTSGTGETQYFGPGTRLLVL.

The chain is built from TRBV29-1 and TRBJ2-7, with 7 nucleotides matching TRBD1. The CDR3 extends over 14 amino acids. Germline-derived CDR1 and CDR2 are SQVTM and ANQGSEA. After removal of 6 bases from V and 9 bases from J, the junction contained 17 bases not matched to a gene. The CDR3 DNA follows: TGCAGCGTGGCGGGTGGACAGGAGACGTCGGGGCAGTACTTC. Protein product: CSVAGGQETSGQYF.

This clone was seen more than once but under ten times. The V gene is TRBV28, the J gene TRBJ1-5; 7 bases are shared with TRBD1. The length of the CDR3 is 12 residues. Trimming cost V 7 bases and J 6 bases; bases outside gene matches: 3. Germline loops: CDR1 MDHEN, CDR2 SYDVKM. The CDR3 reads CASTQGVQPQHF. The CDR3 nucleotides read TGTGCCAGCACCCAGGGGGTTCAGCCCCAGCATTTT.

The V gene is TRBV28, the J gene TRBJ2-5; D gene unclear. The germline V gene has CDR1 MDHEN and CDR2 SYDVKM. The CDR3 loop spans 13 amino acids. The V end lost 6 bases, the J end lost 5 bases, and 13 bases lay between the germline ends. The CDR3 DNA follows: TGTGCCAGCAGCTCTCTGCTCGGGGAGACCCAGTACTTC. This encodes CASSSLLGETQYF. The variable domain in full, with the rest retrieved from reference TRBV28 and TRBJ2-5, is DVKVTQSSRYLVKRTGEKVFLECVQDMDHENMFWYRQDPGLGLRLIYFSYDVKMKEKGDIPEGYSVSREKKERFSLILESASTNQTSMYLCASSSLLGETQYFGPGTRLLVL.

The CDR3 spells CASSQGWTGADTQYF. The CDR3, as DNA: TGCGCCAGCAGCCAAGGGTGGACAGGGGCAGATACGCAGTATTTT. The chain combines TRBV4-1 with TRBJ2-3, with 9 bases matching TRBD1. V was clipped by 1 base and J by 4 bases; unmatched bases: 3. CDR3 length equals 15 residues. Per germline, CDR1 MGHRA and CDR2 YSYEKL.

The V and J genes are TRBV7-9 and TRBJ1-5; D unclear. V lost 4 bases and J 6 bases, leaving 7 bases between the germline ends. The V gene's germline CDR1 is SEHNR and CDR2 FQNEAQ (reference sequence). The length of the CDR3 is 12 residues. The CDR3: CASSWMGQPQHF. The CDR3 DNA follows: TGTGCCAGCAGCTGGATGGGTCAGCCCCAGCATTTT.

Only one count was recorded for this clone. The gene calls are TRBV7-9 and TRBJ2-7; 9 bases agree with TRBD2. Germline CDR1 reads SEHNR; CDR2 reads FQNEAQ (reference sequence). The V gene end was trimmed by 2 bases and the J gene end by 2 bases; junction bases not matched to a gene: 13. There are 18 residues in the CDR3. CDR3 region: CASSLSLAGLTKPYEQYF. The CDR3 region has the DNA TGTGCCAGCAGCTTATCCCTAGCGGGACTTACAAAACCCTACGAGCAGTACTTC.

The chain couples TRBV5-1 to TRBJ1-3; weak D call: TRBD1 (6 bases). Germline CDR1 SGHRS, CDR2 YFSETQ. Trimming cost V 3 bases and J 1 base, with 11 bases left between them. This CDR3 spans 15 amino acids. This chain's CDR3 is CASSSGDRSGNTIYF. CDR3 bases: TGCGCCAGCAGCTCGGGCGACAGGTCTGGAAACACCATATATTTT.

The rearrangement links TRBV19 to TRBJ1-6; 8 bases align to TRBD1. The CDR3 runs 14 residues. Germline-derived CDR1 and CDR2 are LNHDA and SQIVND (reference sequence). The trim removed 6 bases at V and 8 bases at J, leaving 6 bases unmatched. The CDR3 loop reads CASSLDRVDSPLHF. The CDR3, as DNA: TGTGCCAGTAGCTTGGACAGGGTTGATTCACCCCTCCACTTT.

This clone was seen a few times. The V gene is TRBV7-9, the J gene TRBJ1-2, with 7 bases that match TRBD1. Unmatched junction bases numbered 6, after V lost 10 bases and J lost 1 base. The CDR3 is 13 amino acids. Germline loops: CDR1 SEHNR, CDR2 FQNEAQ (reference sequence). CDR3 DNA sequence: TGTGCCACCGAGACAGGGAATAACTATGGCTACACCTTC. Translation: CATETGNNYGYTF.

The V and J genes are TRBV7-9 and TRBJ1-1; D is uncertain. V was trimmed by 1 base and J by 3 bases, leaving 6 bases between them. Germline V gene sequence: CDR1 SEHNR, CDR2 FQNEAQ (reference sequence). The CDR3 is made up of 13 amino acids. The chain's CDR3 is CASSLVGDTEAFF. CDR3 nucleotides: TGTGCCAGCAGCTTAGTTGGGGACACTGAAGCTTTCTTT.

The chain has TRBV10-3 and TRBJ1-2; no definite D call. The CDR3 sequence is 13 residues long. The germline V and J ends were trimmed by 7 bases and 7 bases, with 16 bases remaining between them. Germline CDR1 and CDR2: ENHRY and SYGVKD. This CDR3 is CAITGVTVPGYTF. In DNA, the CDR3 is TGTGCCATCACAGGAGTCACCGTACCTGGCTACACCTTC.

The V gene is TRBV28, the J gene TRBJ1-3; D gene ambiguous. Trimming removed 10 bases from V and 0 bases from J, with 10 bases in between. CDR3 length: 13 amino acids. CDR1 and CDR2 (germline): MDHEN, SYDVKM. CDR3 nucleotides: TGTGCCACCTCAGGTGACTCTGGAAACACCATATATTTT. It yields the protein CATSGDSGNTIYF. The full variable domain, completed using reference TRBV28 and TRBJ1-3, is DVKVTQSSRYLVKRTGEKVFLECVQDMDHENMFWYRQDPGLGLRLIYFSYDVKMKEKGDIPEGYSVSREKKERFSLILESASTNQTSMYLCATSGDSGNTIYFGEGSWLTVV.

This clone was found once. The rearrangement links TRBV19 to TRBJ2-1, with D uncertain. Germline V CDR1 and CDR2: LNHDA, SQIVND (reference sequence). There are 12 residues in the CDR3. V was cut by 7 bases and J by 3 bases, with 7 bases left in between. The CDR3: CASKSVYNEQFF. In DNA, the CDR3 is TGTGCCAGTAAGAGCGTCTACAATGAGCAGTTCTTC.

The genes are TRBV1 and TRBJ2-3; the table calls TRBD1, which could not be checked here. TRBV1 is classified as a pseudogene. The CDR3 is made up of 14 amino acids. CDR3 amino acids: CTSSPGQGTDTQYF. The CDR3 DNA is TGCACCAGCAGCCCCGGACAGGGGACAGATACGCAGTATTTT.

The chain uses TRBV19 and TRBJ2-1, with 7 bases fitting TRBD1. CDR1 and CDR2 from the germline V gene are LNHDA and SQIVND (reference sequence). V shed 9 bases and J 0 bases; nucleotides not matched to a gene: 8. The CDR3 is 15 amino acids. CDR3 DNA: TGTGCCAGCCGCCGTGGGACAGCCTCCTACAATGAGCAGTTCTTC. It is translated as CASRRGTASYNEQFF. The whole variable domain, remainder taken from reference TRBV19 and TRBJ2-1, is DGGITQSPKYLFRKEGQNVTLSCEQNLNHDAMYWYRQDPGQGLRLIYYSQIVNDFQKGDIAEGYSVSREKKESFPLTVTSAQKNPTAFYLCASRRGTASYNEQFFGPGTRLTVL.

This rearrangement joins TRBV28 to TRBJ1-6, with TRBD1 as a possible D gene (5 bases). V shed 4 bases and J shed 0 bases, with 10 bases lying between them. The CDR3 sequence is 16 residues long. The germline CDR1 and CDR2 sequences are MDHEN and SYDVKM. The CDR3 DNA is TGTGCCAGCAGTTCATCAGGGAGCTCCTATAATTCACCCCTCCACTTT. This gives the protein CASSSSGSSYNSPLHF.

This chain uses TRBV29-1 with TRBJ2-7, with D tentatively TRBD1 (6 bases). The CDR3 is made up of 14 amino acids. The germline V gene has CDR1 SQVTM and CDR2 ANQGSEA. V was clipped by 6 bases and J by 4 bases, with 19 bases between them. CDR3 nucleotides: TGCAGCGTGATGGGGCAGGGGCCTAATTACGAGCAGTACTTC. Amino acid sequence: CSVMGQGPNYEQYF.

The genes are TRBV15 and TRBJ1-4; D is unresolved. V dropped 0 bases and J dropped 5 bases, with 7 bases sitting between them. The CDR3 has 14 amino acids. Germline CDR1 and CDR2: LNHNV and YYDKDF (reference sequence). The CDR3 coding sequence is TGTGCCACCAGCAGAGATACGGGGAATGAAAAACTGTTTTTT. It specifies CATSRDTGNEKLFF.

The chain joins TRBV7-2 to TRBJ2-7; TRBD1 agrees at 8 bases. The V gene end was trimmed by 4 bases and the J gene end by 6 bases; junction bases not matched to a gene: 5. The CDR3 sequence is 13 residues long. Germline V gene data show CDR1 as SGHTA and CDR2 as FQGNSA. The CDR3 here is CASSSVQGGEQYF. The CDR3 DNA sequence: TGTGCCAGCAGCTCCGTACAGGGGGGCGAGCAGTACTTC.

The V and J genes are TRBV11-2 and TRBJ1-3; D is possibly TRBD1 (6 bases). The CDR3 is 14 amino acids. The V end lost 3 bases, the J end lost 4 bases, and 10 bases lay between the germline ends. Germline CDR1 is SGHAT and CDR2 is FQNNGV. CDR3 nucleotides: TGTGCCAGCAGCTTGAACAGGGAAGGAAACACCATATATTTT. Translation: CASSLNREGNTIYF.

This chain links TRBV28 with TRBJ2-1; tentative D call: TRBD1 (8 bases). This CDR3 spans 16 amino acids. V was shortened by 6 bases and J by 9 bases, with 24 bases between the two germline ends. Germline CDR1 reads MDHEN; CDR2 reads SYDVKM. The CDR3 here is CASRYSGGGSWGEQFF. CDR3 nucleotide sequence: TGTGCCAGCAGATACTCAGGGGGCGGGAGCTGGGGTGAGCAGTTCTTC.

The chain carries TRBV9 and TRBJ2-3; 7 bases line up with TRBD1. With 4 bases clipped from V and 4 bases from J, the junction kept 6 bases outside the gene matches. The CDR3 sequence is 14 residues long. The germline CDR1 and CDR2 sequences are SGDLS and YYNGEE. CDR3 region: CASSTGVRADTQYF. CDR3 nucleotide sequence: TGTGCCAGCAGCACAGGGGTTCGGGCAGATACGCAGTATTTT.

V usage is TRBV5-1 and J usage is TRBJ2-1; 10 bases align to TRBD2. Germline values: CDR1 SGHRS, CDR2 YFSETQ. The ends lost 3 bases at V and 10 bases at J; junction bases unmatched: 7. The CDR3 has 14 residues. CDR3 in DNA: TGCGCCAGCAGCTCCGGGACTAGCGATAACGAGCAGTTCTTC. The encoded protein is CASSSGTSDNEQFF.